Reported below is one TCR beta chain. This entry belongs to a study of T cell clonotyping in hematopoietic cell transplantation. Sequenced by immunoSEQ multiplex PCR; TCRdb stores in-frame clones only, minus some. The table shows roughly 5,000 clones, with nearly 90% occurring only once. This TCR was sampled from a male patient aged 65-79 years who had an allogeneic stem cell transplant from an unrelated donor, so T cells may come from the graft donor. Some clones in this sample may be carry-over from other donors' samples. The sequences come from peripheral blood mononuclear cells, collected 100 days after allogeneic stem cell transplant.

CDR3 residues: CASRVGGPYNEQFF. The DNA for the CDR3 is TGCGCCAGCAGGGTGGGGGGGCCCTACAATGAGCAGTTCTTC. The chain is built from TRBV10-2 and TRBJ2-1, with D tentatively TRBD2 (7 bases). V was trimmed by 6 bases and J by 2 bases, leaving 11 bases between them. In germline, CDR1 is WSHSY, CDR2 SAAADI. The CDR3 has 14 amino acids.